The next 19 T cell receptor beta chains were all read from a single sample in a study of graft-versus-host responses after intestinal transplantation. Assay used: immunoSEQ multiplex PCR; TCRdb lists only in-frame clones, some missing. The sample comprises approximately 99,000 clones, roughly 91% of which are singletons, and about 0.18% rests with the top ten. The antigens these receptors bind are not known. The sample was unstimulated CD4+ T cells sorted from spleen or lymph node cells, taken before transplant. The receptors were sampled from a human donor who was the organ donor for an intestinal transplant.

The rearrangement joins TRBV7-2 to TRBJ1-6; a weak D match, TRBD1 (6 bases). Trimming took off 5 bases at V and 10 bases at J, with 24 bases between the two ends. CDR1 SGHTA and CDR2 FQGNSA come from the germline V gene. The CDR3 extends over 17 amino acids. The CDR3 DNA sequence: TGTGCCAGCAGCCCCCAGACAGGTTCGGTTTCAAGGTCACCCCTCCACTTT. Encoded protein: CASSPQTGSVSRSPLHF.

This sequence joins TRBV29-1 and TRBJ1-2; 7 bases match TRBD1. The CDR3 is made up of 13 amino acids. The germline gives CDR1 SQVTM, CDR2 ANQGSEA. The junction had 7 bases not matched to a gene; V was cut back by 7 bases and J by 2 bases. For the CDR3, the DNA is TGCAGCGGCGCACAGGGGAGGAACTATGGCTACACCTTC. Residues: CSGAQGRNYGYTF.

J is TRBJ2-7 and V is TRBV6-5; no reliable D call. Trimming stripped 8 bases from V and 2 bases from J, with 19 bases between. The CDR3 loop spans 15 amino acids. The germline CDR1 and CDR2 sequences are MNHEY and SVGAGI. This CDR3 reads CASLYLPRPAYEQYF. DNA for the CDR3: TGTGCCAGCCTTTACTTACCCAGGCCCGCCTACGAGCAGTACTTC.

In its sample, this clone was seen a few times. V and J are TRBV19 and TRBJ1-5, with 10 nucleotides matching TRBD1. The CDR3 contains 15 residues. Trimming cost V 1 base and J 8 bases; bases outside gene matches: 5. Germline lookup yields CDR1 LNHDA and CDR2 SQIVND (reference sequence). In nucleotides, the CDR3 is TGTGCCAGTAGTATAGCCGGGACAGGGGTGAAGCCCCAGCATTTT. Translating it yields CASSIAGTGVKPQHF.

The chain links TRBV6-5 to TRBJ2-7, with D perhaps matching TRBD1 (5 bases). Trimming shortened V by 6 bases and J by 4 bases, and 13 bases separated the two germline ends. Germline-derived CDR1 and CDR2 are MNHEY and SVGAGI. This CDR3 is 13 amino acids long. In DNA form, the CDR3 reads TGTGCCAGCAGCGCATCCAAGGGGTACGAGCAGTACTTC. Protein product: CASSASKGYEQYF.

The gene calls are TRBV6-5 and TRBJ1-2; 8 bases map to TRBD1. V lost 6 bases to trimming and J lost 4 bases; unmatched junction nucleotides: 7. Germline V CDR1 and CDR2: MNHEY, SVGAGI. The CDR3 totals 14 residues. This CDR3 reads CASSRGQATYGYTF. The CDR3 bases are TGTGCCAGCAGCCGGGGACAGGCGACCTATGGCTACACCTTC.

This chain links TRBV10-3 with TRBJ1-1; D not certain. From germline, CDR1 is ENHRY and CDR2 SYGVKD. The ends were cut back, 4 bases at V and 2 bases at J, with 8 bases in the middle. CDR3 length: 13 amino acids. The CDR3 nucleotides read TGTGCCATCAGTGCCTACCAAAACACTGAAGCTTTCTTT. Translation: CAISAYQNTEAFF.

The genes are TRBV11-2 and TRBJ1-3; D gene uncertain. The CDR3 has 17 amino acids. From germline, CDR1 is SGHAT and CDR2 FQNNGV. V was cut by 1 base and J by 0 bases, with 13 bases left in between. The CDR3 bases are TGTGCCAGCAGCTTAGTTCCCCAGGTTTACTCTGGAAACACCATATATTTT. This gives the protein CASSLVPQVYSGNTIYF.

The CDR3 coding sequence is TGTGCCAGTAGTATAGCGGCGCGGGATACGCAGTATTTT. Its protein product is CASSIAARDTQYF. The V and J genes are TRBV19 and TRBJ2-3; D uncertain. This CDR3 is 13 amino acids long. Germline CDR1 reads LNHDA; CDR2 reads SQIVND (reference sequence). Trimming removed 1 base at V and 6 bases at J, with 8 bases between.

The chain recombines TRBV5-6 with TRBJ2-3, with a tentative D call TRBD2 (5 bases). CDR1 SGHDT and CDR2 YYEEEE come from the germline V gene. V shed 1 base and J shed 2 bases, with 8 bases lying between them. The CDR3 runs 14 residues. The CDR3 bases are TGTGCCAGCAGCTTGAAGGGAGTCACAGATACGCAGTATTTT. Encoded protein: CASSLKGVTDTQYF.

V and J are TRBV7-2 and TRBJ2-4; possibly TRBD2 for D (7 bases). Per the germline V gene, CDR1 is SGHTA and CDR2 is FQGNSA. Trimming removed 5 bases at V and 6 bases at J, with 17 bases between. This CDR3 is built from 15 residues. The CDR3 bases are TGTGCCAGCAGCGGTCGCGGGGGAGGGGGAAACATTCAGTACTTC. The encoded protein is CASSGRGGGGNIQYF.

The gene calls are TRBV5-4 and TRBJ2-5, with D possibly TRBD1 on 6 matching bases. Germline CDR1 and CDR2: SGHNT and YYREEE (reference sequence). CDR3 length: 13 amino acids. Trimming removed 2 bases at V and 3 bases at J, with 8 bases between. CDR3 sequence reads: CASSFGTKETQYF. As DNA, the CDR3 is TGTGCCAGCAGCTTCGGGACAAAAGAGACCCAGTACTTC.

V usage is TRBV4-1 and J usage is TRBJ2-3; TRBD2 matches at 7 bases. CDR1 and CDR2 (germline): MGHRA, YSYEKL. With V trimmed by 1 base and J by 2 bases, 9 bases remained unmatched. This CDR3 has 17 residues. The CDR3 sequence: CASSQVELAAYTDTQYF. CDR3 sequence (DNA): TGCGCCAGCAGCCAAGTGGAGCTAGCGGCCTACACAGATACGCAGTATTTT.

This clone was counted a single time. Distinct nucleotide sequences in the sample also encode this CDR3. The rearrangement uses TRBV19 and TRBJ2-5; a possible D gene is TRBD1 (6 bases). The ends were cut back, 1 base at V and 5 bases at J, with 8 bases in the middle. This CDR3 has 13 amino acids. Germline V gives CDR1 LNHDA, CDR2 SQIVND (reference sequence). CDR3 nucleotides: TGTGCCAGTAGTATAGTCAGGGGTGAGACCCAGTACTTC. Protein product: CASSIVRGETQYF.

The chain has TRBV7-3 and TRBJ2-5; TRBD2 agrees at 7 bases. The J segment lost 1 base and the V segment lost 1 base, leaving 0 bases of the junction unmatched. From germline, CDR1 is SGHTA and CDR2 FQGTGA. The CDR3 is 14 amino acids. CDR3 protein: CASSLRLAQETQYF. The CDR3 region has the DNA TGTGCCAGCAGCTTAAGACTAGCCCAAGAGACCCAGTACTTC.

The genes are TRBV18 and TRBJ2-3; D gene ambiguous. Germline loops: CDR1 KGHSH, CDR2 LQKENI. The length of the CDR3 is 13 residues. V dropped 2 bases and J dropped 0 bases, with 3 bases sitting between them. This CDR3 is CASSPTSTDTQYF. The CDR3 DNA follows: TGTGCCAGCTCACCAACTAGCACAGATACGCAGTATTTT.

The chain has TRBV4-2 and TRBJ2-1, with 14 nucleotides matching TRBD2. V shed 0 bases, J shed 8 bases, and the junction held 6 bases outside the gene matches. Looked up from germline, CDR1 is LGHNA and CDR2 is YNFKEQ. The CDR3 spans 17 residues. The DNA of the CDR3 is TGTGCCAGCAGCCAAGAGACTAGCGGGGGGGCTTTGGATGAGCAGTTCTTC. Its protein product is CASSQETSGGALDEQFF.

The chain uses TRBV7-9 and TRBJ2-7; TRBD1 agrees at 7 bases. CDR3 length: 15 residues. From germline, CDR1 is SEHNR and CDR2 FQNEAQ (reference sequence). V was pared by 6 bases and J by 1 base, with 9 bases of the junction left unmatched. The CDR3 region has the DNA TGTGCCAGCAGTCCAACTGGGACAGTTTCCTACGAGCAGTACTTC. It translates to CASSPTGTVSYEQYF.

CDR3 coding DNA: TGTGCCAGCAGCCTTGACGGACTGACCAATCAGCCCCAGCATTTT. It specifies CASSLDGLTNQPQHF. The chain carries TRBV9 and TRBJ1-5; D not certain. The CDR3 contains 15 residues. The germline V gene encodes CDR1 SGDLS and CDR2 YYNGEE. With 4 bases removed from V and 3 bases from J, the gap between germline ends came to 14 bases.